These 22 T cell receptor beta chains came from one sample sequenced in a study of T cells after yellow fever vaccination. TCRdb independently ran MiXCR on the 5' RACE reads; one entry per CDR3 protein. Found here are a few hundred thousand distinct CDR3 sequences, roughly 3.9% of them singletons; the top ten hold around 23%. The source was PBMCs, collected 5 days after the yellow fever booster vaccination. The receptors originated from a man between 18 and 35 years old who received the YFV17D yellow fever vaccine.

CDR3 nucleotide sequence: TGTGCCAGCAGCCGCATAACAGGGGGCGGGTGCCAGCCCCAGCATTTT. This encodes CASSRITGGGCQPQHF. The V and J genes are TRBV14 and TRBJ1-5, with TRBD1 matching 9 bases. The CDR3 covers 16 residues. CDR1 SGHDN and CDR2 FVKESK come from the germline V gene. V dropped 4 bases and J dropped 7; count of bases not matched to a gene: 11.

This rearrangement joins TRBV28 to TRBJ2-7, with TRBD1 matching over 8 bases. The CDR3 has 15 residues. Germline V gene data show CDR1 as MDHEN and CDR2 as SYDVKM. The V and J ends lost 2 bases and 2 bases, in that order; junction bases with no gene match: 5. This CDR3 is CASSLRRGPTYEQYV. The CDR3 bases are TGTGCCAGCAGTTTACGCAGGGGGCCAACCTACGAGCAGTACGTC.

This clonotype has a handful of counts. The chain carries TRBV28 and TRBJ2-7; D not certain. Deletions cut 5 bases from V and 6 bases from J, with 14 bases between. In germline, CDR1 is MDHEN, CDR2 SYDVKM. CDR3 size: 13 residues. The chain's CDR3 is CASSEGQIGEQYV. CDR3 coding DNA: TGTGCCAGCAGTGAAGGTCAAATCGGCGAGCAGTACGTC.

This clonotype was recorded many times. The rearrangement links TRBV5-1 to TRBJ1-3, with a tentative D call TRBD1 (5 bases). The CDR3 contains 16 residues. Trimming took 4 bases from V and 0 from J, leaving 14 bases between them. Germline lookup yields CDR1 SGHRS and CDR2 YFSETQ. The CDR3 nucleotides are TGCGCCAGCAGCCCCAACCGGGGGTTCTCTGGAAACACCATATATTTT. Translated: CASSPNRGFSGNTIYF. Full variable domain (missing parts from reference TRBV5-1 and TRBJ1-3): KAGVTQTPRYLIKTRGQQVTLSCSPISGHRSVSWYQQTPGQGLQFLFEYFSETQRNKGNFPGRFSGRQFSNSRSEMNVSTLELGDSALYLCASSPNRGFSGNTIYFGEGSWLTVV.

The chain carries TRBV5-1 and TRBJ2-1; D may be TRBD1 (5 bases). The CDR3 covers 17 residues. Trimming cost V 0 bases and J 8 bases, with 21 bases left between them. CDR1 and CDR2 from the germline V gene are SGHRS and YFSETQ. In nucleotides, the CDR3 is TGCGCCAGCAGCTTGGCTCCCCCTCAGGGCTTTTTAGATGAGCAGTTCTTC. This encodes CASSLAPPQGFLDEQFF.

This clonotype was seen a few times. This rearrangement joins TRBV4-1 to TRBJ2-5; 7 bases are shared with TRBD2. Looked up from germline, CDR1 is MGHRA and CDR2 is YSYEKL. The CDR3 is 15 residues long. The ends lost 4 bases at V and 1 base at J; junction bases unmatched: 6. The CDR3 DNA sequence: TGCGCCAGCAGCCCCGTTGCTAGCGGCCAAGAGACCCAGTACTTC. Its translation: CASSPVASGQETQYF.

The CDR3 here is CSAGLTGGPRGGSQYF. The CDR3 DNA sequence: TGCAGTGCGGGACTGACAGGGGGGCCCAGGGGGGGATCGCAGTATTTT. The chain combines TRBV20-1 with TRBJ2-3, with 9 bases identical to TRBD1. V was pared by 6 bases and J by 10 bases, with 20 bases of the junction left unmatched. CDR1 is DFQATT, CDR2 SNEGSKA, per germline (reference sequence). The CDR3 covers 16 residues.

This clonotype has a handful of counts. This rearrangement joins TRBV7-2 to TRBJ1-5, with 8 bases lining up with TRBD1. The CDR3 loop spans 14 amino acids. Germline V gives CDR1 SGHTA, CDR2 FQGNSA. The junction had 6 bases not matched to a gene; V was cut back by 5 bases and J by 6 bases. For the CDR3, the DNA is TGTGCCAGCAGCACAGTGGACAGGGCTCAGCCCCAGCATTTT. Protein product: CASSTVDRAQPQHF.

This clonotype came up many times. V and J are TRBV7-2 and TRBJ1-5, with D tentatively TRBD1 (5 bases). Germline V gene data show CDR1 as SGHTA and CDR2 as FQGNSA. The CDR3 is 13 residues long. The V end was cut by 5 bases, the J end by 7 bases, with 12 bases between. The CDR3 region has the DNA TGTGCCAGCAGCGGGGGACCGGGACAGCCCCAGCATTTT. It yields the protein CASSGGPGQPQHF.

This clonotype was seen many times. The rearrangement links TRBV11-3 to TRBJ2-7; 7 positions match TRBD1. CDR1 and CDR2 from the germline V gene are SGHNT and YENEEA. Trimming cost V 11 bases and J 3 bases; bases outside gene matches: 7. The length of the CDR3 is 12 residues. The CDR3 is CALPTGLYEQYV. In DNA, the CDR3 is TGTGCCCTTCCGACAGGGCTCTACGAGCAGTACGTC.

This clonotype was counted between two and nine times. V and J are TRBV6-4 and TRBJ2-3; D is unclear. Between the trimmed V and J ends, which lost 6 bases and 4 bases, there was a span of 11 bases. From germline, CDR1 is MRHNA and CDR2 SNTAGT. The CDR3 has 13 amino acids. The CDR3 here is CASSEDGADTQYF. In DNA form, the CDR3 reads TGTGCCAGCAGCGAAGATGGCGCAGATACGCAGTATTTT.

This clonotype has a handful of counts. This chain connects TRBV20-1 to TRBJ2-3, with D possibly matching TRBD2 (5 bases). There are 13 residues in the CDR3. Germline V gene lookup returns CDR1 DFQATT and CDR2 SNEGSKA (reference sequence). Trimming removed 5 bases from V and 5 bases from J, with 14 bases in between. The CDR3 is CSAPPEGVDTQYF. Here the CDR3 DNA reads TGCAGTGCTCCCCCAGAGGGAGTAGATACGCAGTATTTT.

This sequence joins TRBV7-2 and TRBJ2-5; tentative D call: TRBD2 (5 bases). Germline CDR1 and CDR2: SGHTA and FQGNSA. This CDR3 has 14 amino acids. V lost 0 bases, J lost 4 bases, and 9 bases lay in between. CDR3 protein: CASSLAGSRETQYF. The CDR3 DNA is TGTGCCAGCAGCTTAGCTGGGAGTCGAGAGACCCAGTACTTC.

In this sample, this clonotype turned up many times. The rearrangement links TRBV5-4 to TRBJ2-3, with TRBD2 as a possible D gene (5 bases). The CDR3 runs to 14 residues. Germline lookup yields CDR1 SGHNT and CDR2 YYREEE (reference sequence). V was pared by 4 bases and J by 3 bases, with 12 bases between. The CDR3 DNA follows: TGTGCCAGCAGCGAGAGGGCTAGGACAGATACGCAGTATTTT. Its translation is CASSERARTDTQYF.

This clonotype was seen a few times. This rearrangement joins TRBV6-6 to TRBJ2-1; 9 nucleotides match TRBD1. The CDR3 runs to 15 residues. V trimming: 2 bases; J trimming: 6 bases; junction bases outside the gene matches: 5. The V gene's germline CDR1 is MNHNY and CDR2 SVGAGI (reference sequence). CDR3 amino acids: CASSYLDRGRNEQFF. CDR3 coding DNA: TGTGCCAGCAGTTACCTGGACAGGGGTCGCAATGAGCAGTTCTTC.

This clonotype was seen a handful of times. This rearrangement joins TRBV7-9 to TRBJ1-2; D gene unclear. Germline loops: CDR1 SEHNR, CDR2 FQNEAQ (reference sequence). The CDR3 sequence is 13 residues long. The V end lost 1 base, the J end lost 6 bases, and 9 bases lay between the germline ends. CDR3 sequence reads: CASSLGPGHGYTF. The DNA for the CDR3 is TGTGCCAGCAGCTTAGGCCCGGGTCATGGCTACACCTTC.

This clonotype was seen ten or more times. The V gene is TRBV12-3 or TRBV12-4, the J gene TRBJ1-1; D call uncertain. This CDR3 has 15 amino acids. V lost 0 bases and J lost 0, with 8 bases in between. CDR3 loop: CASSLAAFMNTEAFF. CDR3 nucleotide sequence: TGTGCCAGCAGTTTAGCGGCGTTCATGAACACTGAAGCTTTCTTT.

The chain recombines TRBV12-5 with TRBJ2-3, with D hard to call. V was trimmed by 3 bases and J by 4 bases, leaving 8 bases between them. This CDR3 comprises 13 residues. The germline gives CDR1 LGHNT, CDR2 FRNRAP. CDR3 loop: CASGFLFSDTQYF. The CDR3 coding sequence is TGTGCTAGTGGTTTTCTCTTTTCAGATACGCAGTATTTT.

This clonotype was observed many times. V usage is TRBV5-1 and J usage is TRBJ1-1; D remains unclear. This CDR3 is built from 13 residues. Germline-derived CDR1 and CDR2 are SGHRS and YFSETQ. The V end lost 4 bases, the J end lost 1 base, and 8 bases lay between the germline ends. The CDR3 here is CASSIQRNTEAFF. The CDR3, as DNA: TGCGCCAGCAGCATTCAGAGGAACACTGAAGCTTTCTTT.

In its sample, this clonotype was seen many times. V gene TRBV7-7 combines with J gene TRBJ2-1; TRBD2 agrees at 13 bases. The germline CDR1 and CDR2 sequences are SSHAT and FNYEAQ (reference sequence). The J segment lost 7 bases and the V segment lost 5 bases, leaving 8 bases of the junction unmatched. CDR3 length: 16 amino acids. CDR3 sequence reads: CASSAVLAGGPNEQFF. The CDR3 DNA is TGTGCCAGCAGCGCGGTACTAGCGGGGGGGCCGAATGAGCAGTTCTTC.

A few counts support this clonotype. The CDR3 coding sequence is TGCAGTGCTAGCTCTAGTGGCCAGTTCGTGTACGAGCAGTACTTC. Its protein product is CSASSSGQFVYEQYF. This chain connects TRBV20-1 to TRBJ2-7; no clear D gene. V was pared by 3 bases and J by 4 bases, with 19 bases between. The germline V gene has CDR1 DFQATT and CDR2 SNEGSKA (reference sequence). The CDR3 has 15 residues.

This chain uses TRBV11-2 with TRBJ2-2; D ambiguous. The ends were cut back, 0 bases at V and 5 bases at J, with 7 bases in the middle. Germline assignment: CDR1 SGHAT and CDR2 FQNNGV. CDR3 length equals 14 residues. The CDR3 DNA reads as TGTGCCAGCAGCTTAGATCCGAGGACCGGGGAGCTGTTTTTT. Translation gives CASSLDPRTGELFF.